These 10 T cell receptor beta chains were sequenced from one sample in a study of blood T cells in healthy people across ages. With a J-beta primer mix and a sample-barcoded 5' primer, a second PCR ran about 7 to 12 cycles. MiXCR was run by TCRdb on the 5' RACE reads, yielding one entry per CDR3 protein. The sample shows about 640,000 distinct CDR3 sequences, 58% of them seen only once. What was sequenced was blood. The receptors were sampled from a man between 60 and 70 years old in good health.

J is TRBJ2-2 and V is TRBV2; the D call may be TRBD1 or TRBD2 (6 bases each). This CDR3 has 15 residues. Trimming took off 4 bases at V and 5 bases at J, with 14 bases between the two ends. CDR1 and CDR2 (germline): SNHLY, FYNNEI. The CDR3 is CASSVEGQGTGELFF. CDR3 sequence (DNA): TGTGCCAGCAGTGTGGAGGGACAAGGAACCGGGGAGCTGTTTTTT.

CDR3 bases: TGCAGTGCAACGACTGGACTAAGCCGAGGCACAGATACGCAGTATTTT. This translates into CSATTGLSRGTDTQYF. V usage is TRBV20-1 and J usage is TRBJ2-3; weak D call: TRBD2 (6 bases). This CDR3 region has 16 residues. V dropped 6 bases and J dropped 1 base, with 20 bases sitting between them. The germline V gene encodes CDR1 DFQATT and CDR2 SNEGSKA (reference sequence).

This sequence joins TRBV5-1 and TRBJ1-4, with 7 bases that match TRBD1. After removal of 4 bases from V and 5 bases from J, the junction contained 5 bases not matched to a gene. Germline V CDR1 and CDR2: SGHRS, YFSETQ. This CDR3 is built from 14 residues. CDR3 coding DNA: TGCGCCAGCAGCAACAGGGGCCTAAATGAAAAACTGTTTTTT. This translates into CASSNRGLNEKLFF.

This sequence joins TRBV2 and TRBJ1-4; unclear D gene. Germline V lookup: CDR1 SNHLY, CDR2 FYNNEI. CDR3 length equals 17 residues. V was pared by 5 bases and J by 5 bases, with 21 bases between. Here the CDR3 reads CASSPLDSNQPNEKLFF. The CDR3 coding sequence is TGTGCCAGCAGTCCCTTGGACTCCAATCAGCCCAATGAAAAACTGTTTTTT.

The chain combines TRBV5-6 with TRBJ2-7; D gene ambiguous. CDR3 length: 12 residues. V lost 4 bases, J lost 0 bases, and 5 bases lay in between. Per germline, CDR1 SGHDT and CDR2 YYEEEE. The CDR3 DNA reads as TGTGCCAGCAGCGGCCTCTCCTACGAGCAGTACTTC. Amino acid sequence: CASSGLSYEQYF.

Comments on this clonotype: The junction shows a germline mismatch at one end, possibly a read error. The CDR3 reads CANSQVRANVLTF. The CDR3 DNA is TGTGCCAACAGCCAAGTACGGGCCAACGTCCTGACTTTC. The chain uses TRBV14 and TRBJ2-6, with D unclear. From germline, CDR1 is SGHDN and CDR2 FVKESK. The CDR3 is made up of 13 amino acids.

The V and J genes are TRBV6-5 and TRBJ1-5; D is ambiguous. This CDR3 is built from 15 residues. The V end was cut by 2 bases, the J end by 5 bases, with 13 bases between. Per germline, CDR1 MNHEY and CDR2 SVGAGI. The CDR3 loop is CASSYTVGPDQPQHF. The CDR3 DNA reads as TGTGCCAGCAGTTACACAGTAGGGCCCGATCAGCCCCAGCATTTT.

The rearrangement joins TRBV29-1 to TRBJ1-6, with 10 bases matching TRBD1. The CDR3 totals 13 residues. The V gene's germline CDR1 is SQVTM and CDR2 ANQGSEA. Losses at the gene ends were 4 bases for V and 7 bases for J; bases not matched to a gene: 1. The CDR3 region has the DNA TGCAGCGTTGGGGGACAGGGGAATTCACCCCTCCACTTT. Its protein is CSVGGQGNSPLHF.

Only a few counts were recorded for this clonotype. The V and J genes are TRBV6-1 and TRBJ2-7; perhaps TRBD1 as D (6 bases). Trimming removed 2 bases at V and 1 base at J, with 9 bases between. The V gene's germline CDR1 is MNHNS and CDR2 SASEGT. The CDR3 consists of 14 residues. CDR3 region: CASSEQDSSYEQYF. The CDR3 DNA sequence: TGTGCCAGCAGTGAACAGGACAGTTCCTACGAGCAGTACTTC.

The chain recombines TRBV20-1 with TRBJ2-7; 7 nucleotides agree with TRBD2. The trim removed 6 bases at V and 0 bases at J, leaving 8 bases unmatched. CDR3 length: 14 residues. Germline V gene data show CDR1 as DFQATT and CDR2 as SNEGSKA (reference sequence). CDR3 sequence reads: CSAPGTTSSYEQYF. The CDR3 region has the DNA TGCAGTGCACCGGGGACTACAAGCTCCTACGAGCAGTACTTC.